Each of the 26 T cell receptor beta chains below was sequenced from the same sample in a study of CD8 T cells in ankylosing spondylitis (TCRdb year 2017). Libraries came from 5' RACE. Data came from an Illumina HiSeq 2500. TCRdb trimmed the raw reads at Q25, called clones with MiXCR and kept productive beta chains. A single entry per CDR3 protein holds the most common genes and DNA from its merged rows. For this sample there are approximately 40,000 distinct CDR3 sequences; over 5.5% appear just once. In total, the top ten clones hold less than 15% of the sample. Sequenced input: blood, either unsorted or a sorted T cell fraction (not recorded which). These receptor sequences come from a male donor with ankylosing spondylitis or in good health (not recorded which).

Ten or more counts support this clonotype. This chain uses TRBV7-3 with TRBJ2-6, with 8 bases that match TRBD1. The CDR3 extends over 19 amino acids. Losses at the gene ends were 5 bases for V and 0 bases for J; bases not matched to a gene: 12. The germline CDR1 and CDR2 sequences are SGHTA and FQGTGA. The CDR3 nucleotides are TGTGCCAGCAGCAGTAACGGCCAGGGGGCTAGCTCTGGGGCCAACGTCCTGACTTTC. It specifies CASSSNGQGASSGANVLTF.

This clonotype came up many times. The rearrangement links TRBV5-1 to TRBJ2-5, with D maybe TRBD2 (6 bases). CDR1 and CDR2 (germline): SGHRS, YFSETQ. V gave up 6 bases and J gave up 5 bases, with 17 bases separating them. There are 14 residues in the CDR3. In DNA form, the CDR3 reads TGCGCCAGCATTCCGACTAGTGAGTGGGAGACCCAGTACTTC. It specifies CASIPTSEWETQYF.

This clonotype has a count of ten or more. The chain employs TRBV5-1 and TRBJ1-4; D possibly corresponds to TRBD1 (6 bases). Trimming pared 0 bases from V and 8 bases from J, leaving 14 bases between. Germline CDR1 reads SGHRS; CDR2 reads YFSETQ. CDR3 length: 15 residues. The chain's CDR3 is CASSLEGGIGEKLFF. DNA for the CDR3: TGCGCCAGCAGCTTGGAAGGGGGAATTGGCGAAAAACTGTTTTTT.

This clonotype was recorded at least ten times. The chain combines TRBV2 with TRBJ2-1, with D unresolved. V lost 8 bases and J 1 base, leaving 9 bases between the germline ends. CDR1 is SNHLY and CDR2 is FYNNEI in the germline V gene. The CDR3 runs 13 residues. The CDR3 sequence is CASHRTSYNEQFF. CDR3 bases: TGTGCCAGCCATCGGACGTCCTACAATGAGCAGTTCTTC.

There are many counts of this clonotype. The chain has TRBV12-3 or TRBV12-4 and TRBJ1-2; weak D call: TRBD1 (5 bases). The CDR3 has 13 residues. Trimming cost V 1 base and J 6 bases, with 9 bases left between them. DNA of the CDR3: TGTGCCAGCAGTTTAGGGCAGGGCGATGGCTACACCTTC. Translating gives CASSLGQGDGYTF.

J is TRBJ2-7 and V is TRBV4-2; D not certain. Deletions cut 4 bases from V and 3 bases from J, with 10 bases between. Germline V gives CDR1 LGHNA, CDR2 YNFKEQ. The CDR3 has 13 amino acids. CDR3 residues: CASSLRLGYEQYF. CDR3 DNA sequence: TGTGCCAGCAGCCTCCGGCTCGGCTACGAGCAGTACTTC.

This clonotype was seen many times. V is TRBV5-6 and J is TRBJ1-5; 9 positions match TRBD1. CDR3 length: 17 residues. V lost 3 bases and J lost 0; bases outside the gene matches: 7. Germline CDR1 SGHDT, CDR2 YYEEEE. This CDR3 is CASSSQHRGPSNQPQHF. The CDR3 DNA is TGTGCCAGCAGCTCGCAACACAGGGGGCCTAGCAATCAGCCCCAGCATTTT.

This clonotype was found many times. The chain is built from TRBV18 and TRBJ1-2; TRBD1 matches 9 bases. Trimming cost V 3 bases and J 6 bases; bases outside gene matches: 2. This CDR3 has 13 residues. In germline, CDR1 is KGHSH, CDR2 LQKENI. CDR3 in amino acids: CASSPRDRDGYTF. CDR3 nucleotides: TGTGCCAGCTCACCTCGGGACAGGGATGGCTACACCTTC. Using reference TRBV18 and TRBJ1-2 for the parts outside the CDR3, the full variable domain is NAGVMQNPRHLVRRRGQEARLRCSPMKGHSHVYWYRQLPEEGLKFMVYLQKENIIDESGMPKERFSAEFPKEGPSILRIQQVVRGDSAAYFCASSPRDRDGYTFGSGTRLTVV.

This clonotype has ten or more counts. This rearrangement joins TRBV12-3 or TRBV12-4 to TRBJ2-2; D is possibly TRBD2 (5 bases). This CDR3 region has 14 residues. The V end lost 4 bases, the J end lost 5 bases, and 11 bases lay between the germline ends. DNA of the CDR3: TGTGCCAGCAGTTGGTCGGGCGGGACCGGGGAGCTGTTTTTT. Translation: CASSWSGGTGELFF.

This clonotype has just a few counts. The chain carries TRBV4-3 and TRBJ2-3; 7 bases map to TRBD2. The length of the CDR3 is 14 residues. V trimming: 5 bases; J trimming: 6 bases; junction bases outside the gene matches: 8. Per the germline V gene, CDR1 is LGHNA and CDR2 is YSLEER. CDR3 sequence (DNA): TGCGCCAGCAGCTTCAGGGAGGGTATGGATACGCAGTATTTT. Residues: CASSFREGMDTQYF.

This clonotype showed up many times. The V call is TRBV7-2, the J call TRBJ1-6; no reliable D call. The length of the CDR3 is 17 residues. The germline V gene encodes CDR1 SGHTA and CDR2 FQGNSA. V was shortened by 2 bases and J by 8 bases, with 19 bases between the two germline ends. The CDR3 nucleotides are TGTGCCAGCAGCTTACCTCGCCCCAGGTTAAGCGATTCACCCCTCCACTTT. It is translated as CASSLPRPRLSDSPLHF.

This clonotype was seen ten or more times. V is TRBV18 and J is TRBJ2-3; TRBD1 aligns across 11 bases. V lost 3 bases to trimming and J lost 6 bases; unmatched junction nucleotides: 5. Germline V gene data show CDR1 as KGHSH and CDR2 as LQKENI. The CDR3 consists of 15 residues. As DNA, the CDR3 is TGTGCCAGCTCACCTGGACAGGGGGCTATGGATACGCAGTATTTT. Its protein is CASSPGQGAMDTQYF. The variable domain in full, completed from reference TRBV18 and TRBJ2-3, reads NAGVMQNPRHLVRRRGQEARLRCSPMKGHSHVYWYRQLPEEGLKFMVYLQKENIIDESGMPKERFSAEFPKEGPSILRIQQVVRGDSAAYFCASSPGQGAMDTQYFGPGTRLTVL.

This clonotype was observed many times. The chain employs TRBV7-9 and TRBJ2-7, with 10 bases matching TRBD2. Germline CDR1 is SEHNR and CDR2 is FQNEAQ (reference sequence). Trimming cost V 3 bases and J 2 bases; bases outside gene matches: 7. The CDR3 totals 16 residues. For the CDR3, the DNA is TGTGCCAGCAGCTTTTCCACCGGACTAGCGGCCTACGAGCAGTACTTC. Its protein is CASSFSTGLAAYEQYF.

This clonotype appeared many times. This chain joins TRBV4-2 and TRBJ1-5, with 8 nucleotides matching TRBD1. V shed 3 bases and J 4 bases; nucleotides not matched to a gene: 2. The CDR3 sequence is 14 residues long. Germline CDR1 LGHNA, CDR2 YNFKEQ. The CDR3 DNA reads TGTGCCAGCAGCCACGGGACAGGTAATCAGCCCCAGCATTTT. Its protein is CASSHGTGNQPQHF.

In this sample, this clonotype turned up many times. The chain recombines TRBV20-1 with TRBJ2-4; D call uncertain. The CDR3 sequence is 16 residues long. Trimming took 5 bases from V and 0 from J, leaving 17 bases between them. Germline V CDR1 and CDR2: DFQATT, SNEGSKA (reference sequence). CDR3 protein: CSAARPQSLAKNIQYF. The CDR3, as DNA: TGCAGTGCTGCCCGCCCCCAAAGTTTAGCCAAAAACATTCAGTACTTC.

Many counts were recorded for this clonotype. The chain employs TRBV20-1 and TRBJ2-7, with TRBD1 identical over 7 bases. CDR1 DFQATT and CDR2 SNEGSKA come from the germline V gene (reference sequence). The length of the CDR3 is 14 residues. V dropped 3 bases and J dropped 0; count of bases not matched to a gene: 5. The CDR3 DNA follows: TGCAGTGCTAGTCGACAGGGAAGCTCCTACGAGCAGTACTTC. Its protein is CSASRQGSSYEQYF.

This clonotype was seen repeatedly, ten times or more. The genes are TRBV27 and TRBJ1-1, with D unclear. The V gene lost 3 bases and the J gene lost 5 bases, with 10 bases spanning the gap. The V gene's germline CDR1 is MNHEY and CDR2 SMNVEV (reference sequence). The CDR3 spans 13 residues. The CDR3 DNA reads TGTGCCAGCAGTTTGGGTAGGGCGACTGAAGCTTTCTTT. It yields the protein CASSLGRATEAFF.

In this sample, this clonotype turned up many times. The V and J genes are TRBV7-2 and TRBJ2-2; D uncertain. With 2 bases removed from V and 6 bases from J, the gap between germline ends came to 7 bases. CDR3 length equals 13 residues. The V gene's germline CDR1 is SGHTA and CDR2 FQGNSA. The CDR3 DNA reads as TGTGCCAGCAGCTTATGGAGCGCCGGGGAGCTGTTTTTT. The encoded protein is CASSLWSAGELFF.

This clonotype has ten or more counts. This rearrangement joins TRBV5-5 to TRBJ1-1; 8 bases fit TRBD1. The V gene end was trimmed by 3 bases and the J gene end by 4 bases; junction bases not matched to a gene: 8. Looked up from germline, CDR1 is SGHKS and CDR2 is YYEKEE (reference sequence). This CDR3 has 15 amino acids. The CDR3 loop reads CASSSRQGLGTEAFF. DNA of the CDR3: TGTGCCAGCAGCTCCAGACAGGGGTTGGGCACTGAAGCTTTCTTT.

The sample holds many counts of this clonotype. V usage is TRBV5-1 and J usage is TRBJ2-7; 9 bases align to TRBD2. CDR3 length: 13 residues. Trimming at V came to 7 bases and at J to 1 base, leaving 3 bases not matched to a gene. The germline V gene encodes CDR1 SGHRS and CDR2 YFSETQ. In DNA form, the CDR3 reads TGCGCCAGCGGGGCGGGGGGGTCCTACGAGCAGTACTTC. Encoded protein: CASGAGGSYEQYF. Supplemented by reference TRBV5-1 and TRBJ2-7, the full variable domain reads KAGVTQTPRYLIKTRGQQVTLSCSPISGHRSVSWYQQTPGQGLQFLFEYFSETQRNKGNFPGRFSGRQFSNSRSEMNVSTLELGDSALYLCASGAGGSYEQYFGPGTRLTVT.

Notes on this clonotype: This could be a read error, since a much larger clone is one nucleotide away. The CDR3 nucleotides are TGTGTCTGGAACAGGGGAACAGATACGCAGTATTTT. Residues: CVWNRGTDTQYF. The chain has TRBV30 and TRBJ2-3, with 7 nucleotides matching TRBD1. The germline V gene has CDR1 GTSNPN and CDR2 SVGIG (reference sequence). This CDR3 spans 12 amino acids. Supplemented by reference TRBV30 and TRBJ2-3, the full variable domain reads SQTIHQWPATLVQPVGSPLSLECTVEGTSNPNLYWYRQAAGRGLQLLFYSVGIGQISSEVPQNLSASRPQDRQFILSSKKLLLSDSGFYLCVWNRGTDTQYFGPGTRLTVL.

This clonotype was recorded many times. This chain joins TRBV20-1 and TRBJ2-2; TRBD2 matches 12 bases. V was clipped by 1 base and J by 4 bases; unmatched bases: 7. This CDR3 contains 17 residues. The germline gives CDR1 DFQATT, CDR2 SNEGSKA (reference sequence). The CDR3 DNA sequence: TGCAGTGCTAGAGTAGGACTAGCGGGATTTCGCACCGGGGAGCTGTTTTTT. Amino acid sequence: CSARVGLAGFRTGELFF.

This clonotype has just a few counts. The rearrangement links TRBV20-1 to TRBJ2-5; D might be TRBD1 (6 bases). The V gene's germline CDR1 is DFQATT and CDR2 SNEGSKA (reference sequence). V dropped 2 bases and J dropped 5 bases, with 18 bases sitting between them. The CDR3 length is 15 residues. The CDR3 nucleotides are TGCAGTGCTAGAACCCTAGCAGGGGCGTGGGAGACCCAGTACTTC. As protein: CSARTLAGAWETQYF.

This clonotype was picked up many times. The rearrangement joins TRBV9 to TRBJ2-1; D remains ambiguous. V dropped 0 bases and J dropped 6 bases, with 7 bases sitting between them. From germline, CDR1 is SGDLS and CDR2 YYNGEE. This CDR3 is 13 amino acids long. The CDR3 coding sequence is TGTGCCAGCAGCGTAGGGTTCCCCAATGAGCAGTTCTTC. Encoded protein: CASSVGFPNEQFF.

This clonotype was detected ten times or more. The chain is built from TRBV29-1 and TRBJ1-1; 7 positions match TRBD1. In germline, CDR1 is SQVTM, CDR2 ANQGSEA. The J segment lost 4 bases and the V segment lost 6 bases, leaving 5 bases of the junction unmatched. CDR3 size: 12 residues. This CDR3 is CSVAGQLTEAFF. The CDR3, as DNA: TGCAGCGTCGCGGGACAGCTCACTGAAGCTTTCTTT.

This clonotype occurred many times. V and J are TRBV5-1 and TRBJ1-3; D remains ambiguous. Germline assignment: CDR1 SGHRS and CDR2 YFSETQ. CDR3 size: 15 residues. V was shortened by 4 bases and J by 0 bases, with 11 bases between the two germline ends. The CDR3: CASSERPFSGNTIYF. CDR3 bases: TGCGCCAGCAGCGAGCGACCCTTCTCTGGAAACACCATATATTTT.